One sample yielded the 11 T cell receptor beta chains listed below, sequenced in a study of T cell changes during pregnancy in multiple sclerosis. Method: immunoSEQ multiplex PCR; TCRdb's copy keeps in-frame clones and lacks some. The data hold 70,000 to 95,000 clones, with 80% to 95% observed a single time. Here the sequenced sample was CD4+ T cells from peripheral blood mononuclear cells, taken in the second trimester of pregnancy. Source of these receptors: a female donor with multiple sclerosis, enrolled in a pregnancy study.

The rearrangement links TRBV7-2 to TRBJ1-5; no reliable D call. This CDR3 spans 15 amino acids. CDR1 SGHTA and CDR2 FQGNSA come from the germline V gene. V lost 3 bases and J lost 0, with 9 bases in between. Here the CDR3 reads CASSLSGSSNQPQHF. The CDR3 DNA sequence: TGTGCCAGCAGCTTGTCCGGGTCTAGCAATCAGCCCCAGCATTTT.

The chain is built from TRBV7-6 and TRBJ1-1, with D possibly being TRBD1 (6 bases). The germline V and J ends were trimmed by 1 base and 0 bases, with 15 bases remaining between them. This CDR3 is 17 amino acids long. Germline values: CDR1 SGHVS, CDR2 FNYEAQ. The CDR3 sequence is CASSLDREKYMNTEAFF. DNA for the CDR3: TGTGCCAGCAGCTTAGACAGGGAGAAATACATGAACACTGAAGCTTTCTTT.

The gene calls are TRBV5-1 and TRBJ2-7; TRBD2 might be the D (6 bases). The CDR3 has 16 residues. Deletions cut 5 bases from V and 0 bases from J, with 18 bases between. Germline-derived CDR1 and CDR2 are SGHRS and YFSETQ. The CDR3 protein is CASRGTLAPFSYEQYF. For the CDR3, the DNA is TGCGCCAGCAGGGGGACTCTAGCGCCCTTCTCCTACGAGCAGTACTTC.

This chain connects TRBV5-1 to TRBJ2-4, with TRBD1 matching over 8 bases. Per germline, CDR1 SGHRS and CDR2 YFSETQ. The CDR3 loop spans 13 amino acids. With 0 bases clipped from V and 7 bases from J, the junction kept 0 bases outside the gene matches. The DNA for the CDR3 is TGCGCCAGCAGCTTGGGGACAGGGAACATTCAGTACTTC. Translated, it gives CASSLGTGNIQYF. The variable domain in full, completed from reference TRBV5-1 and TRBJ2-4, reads KAGVTQTPRYLIKTRGQQVTLSCSPISGHRSVSWYQQTPGQGLQFLFEYFSETQRNKGNFPGRFSGRQFSNSRSEMNVSTLELGDSALYLCASSLGTGNIQYFGAGTRLSVL.

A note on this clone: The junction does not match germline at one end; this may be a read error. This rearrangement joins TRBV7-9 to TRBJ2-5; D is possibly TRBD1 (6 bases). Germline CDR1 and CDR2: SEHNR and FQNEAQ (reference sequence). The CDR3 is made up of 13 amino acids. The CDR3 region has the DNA TGTGCCAGCAGCTTCTCAGTTCAAAACAGGGTAGACTTC. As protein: CASSFSVQNRVDF.

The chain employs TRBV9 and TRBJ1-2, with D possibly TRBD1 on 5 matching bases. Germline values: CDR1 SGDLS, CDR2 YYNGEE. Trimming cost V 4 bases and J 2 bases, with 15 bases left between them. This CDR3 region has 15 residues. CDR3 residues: CASSLDSSFNYGYTF. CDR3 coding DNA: TGTGCCAGCAGCTTAGACAGTTCCTTCAACTATGGCTACACCTTC.

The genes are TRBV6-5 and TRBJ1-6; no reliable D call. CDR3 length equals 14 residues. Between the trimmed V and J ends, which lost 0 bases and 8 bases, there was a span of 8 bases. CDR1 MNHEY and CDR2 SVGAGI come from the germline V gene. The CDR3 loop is CASSYSRRDSPLHF. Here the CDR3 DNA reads TGTGCCAGCAGTTACTCGAGGAGGGATTCACCCCTCCACTTT.

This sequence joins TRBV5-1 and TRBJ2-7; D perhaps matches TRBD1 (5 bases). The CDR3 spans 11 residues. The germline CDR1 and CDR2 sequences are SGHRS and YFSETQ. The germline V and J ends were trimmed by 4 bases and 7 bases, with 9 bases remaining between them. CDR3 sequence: CASSLQGEQYF. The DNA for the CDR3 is TGCGCCAGCAGCCTTCAGGGAGAGCAGTACTTC.

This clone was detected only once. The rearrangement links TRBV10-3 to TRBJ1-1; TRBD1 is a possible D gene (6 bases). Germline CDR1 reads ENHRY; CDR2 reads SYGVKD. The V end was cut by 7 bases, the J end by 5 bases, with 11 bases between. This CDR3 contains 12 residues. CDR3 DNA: TGTGCCATCATGGGCCAGGGGACTGAAGCTTTCTTT. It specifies CAIMGQGTEAFF.

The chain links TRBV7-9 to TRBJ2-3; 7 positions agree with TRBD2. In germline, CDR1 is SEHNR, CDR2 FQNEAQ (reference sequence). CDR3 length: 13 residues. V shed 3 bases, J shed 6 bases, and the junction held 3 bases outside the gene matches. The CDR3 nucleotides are TGTGCCAGCAGCTTGGCGGGAGAGGATACGCAGTATTTT. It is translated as CASSLAGEDTQYF. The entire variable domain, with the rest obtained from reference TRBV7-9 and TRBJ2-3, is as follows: DTGVSQNPRHKITKRGQNVTFRCDPISEHNRLYWYRQTLGQGPEFLTYFQNEAQLEKSRLLSDRFSAERPKGSFSTLEIQRTEQGDSAMYLCASSLAGEDTQYFGPGTRLTVL.

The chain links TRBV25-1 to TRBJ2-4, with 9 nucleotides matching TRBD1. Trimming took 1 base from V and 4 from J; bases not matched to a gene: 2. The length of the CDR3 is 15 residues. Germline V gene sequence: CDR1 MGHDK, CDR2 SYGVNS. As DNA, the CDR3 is TGTGCCAGCAGTGAATCGGGGACAGGGAAAAACATTCAGTACTTC. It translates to CASSESGTGKNIQYF.